The 13 T cell receptor beta chains below all came from one sample that was sequenced in a study of tumor-infiltrating lymphocytes in oesophageal squamous cell carcinoma. One entry per CDR3 protein, called by TCRdb with MiXCR from the PCR reads. The sample includes about 11,000 distinct CDR3 sequences, about 60% of them seen just once. The sample consisted of esophageal tumor tissue. All receptors come from a male donor with esophageal squamous cell carcinoma.

The V and J genes are TRBV7-3 and TRBJ2-3, with D possibly matching TRBD1 (5 bases). Germline lookup yields CDR1 SGHTA and CDR2 FQGTGA. This CDR3 has 14 amino acids. Trimming removed 5 bases at V and 2 bases at J, with 11 bases between. CDR3 residues: CASSISGFTDTQYF. CDR3 sequence (DNA): TGTGCCAGCAGCATATCAGGGTTCACAGATACGCAGTATTTT. The complete variable domain, with remaining parts taken from reference TRBV7-3 and TRBJ2-3, reads GAGVSQTPSNKVTEKGKYVELRCDPISGHTALYWYRQSLGQGPEFLIYFQGTGAADDSGLPNDRFFAVRPEGSVSTLKIQRTERGDSAVYLCASSISGFTDTQYFGPGTRLTVL.

The genes are TRBV5-4 and TRBJ2-1; D gene unclear. Germline V gives CDR1 SGHNT, CDR2 YYREEE (reference sequence). V shed 5 bases and J shed 6 bases, with 9 bases lying between them. This CDR3 region has 12 residues. CDR3 region: CASSHPGNEQFF. CDR3 coding DNA: TGTGCCAGCAGTCACCCTGGCAATGAGCAGTTCTTC.

V usage is TRBV7-6 and J usage is TRBJ2-5; D tentatively fits TRBD1 or TRBD2 (5 bases each). Trimming took off 1 base at V and 11 bases at J, with 17 bases between the two ends. The CDR3 has 14 amino acids. The germline V gene has CDR1 SGHVS and CDR2 FNYEAQ. Written as DNA, the CDR3 is TGTGCCAGCAGCTTAGAGGGGAGTAGGAATGAGCAGTACTTC. Its translation is CASSLEGSRNEQYF.

This clonotype was counted only a few times. The rearrangement joins TRBV6-1 to TRBJ2-1, with 8 bases that match TRBD2. Per the germline V gene, CDR1 is MNHNS and CDR2 is SASEGT. The trim removed 6 bases at V and 0 bases at J, leaving 16 bases unmatched. There are 19 residues in the CDR3. The CDR3, as DNA: TGTGCCAGCAGGGGGGGCGGGACTAGGGGTGGCGGCTCCTACAATGAGCAGTTCTTC. Protein: CASRGGGTRGGGSYNEQFF.

This clonotype appeared many times. The chain uses TRBV7-2 and TRBJ2-4, with D possibly TRBD1 on 5 matching bases. The germline V gene has CDR1 SGHTA and CDR2 FQGNSA. Trimming pared 1 base from V and 6 bases from J, leaving 10 bases between. The CDR3 runs to 14 residues. CDR3 in DNA: TGTGCCAGCAGCTTAGGGACCGACAGAAACATTCAGTACTTC. Translation gives CASSLGTDRNIQYF.

This chain connects TRBV7-8 to TRBJ2-3, with D perhaps matching TRBD1 (5 bases). V was shortened by 4 bases and J by 7 bases, with 9 bases between the two germline ends. The CDR3 is 12 residues long. Germline assignment: CDR1 SGHVS and CDR2 FQNEAQ. The CDR3 sequence: CASSSGKNTQYF. The CDR3 DNA follows: TGTGCCAGCAGCTCAGGGAAGAATACGCAGTATTTT.

The chain carries TRBV5-6 and TRBJ2-1; tentatively, D is TRBD1 or TRBD2 (5 bases each). CDR3 length: 13 amino acids. V was trimmed by 3 bases and J by 9 bases, leaving 13 bases between them. The germline V gene has CDR1 SGHDT and CDR2 YYEEEE. CDR3 in DNA: TGTGCCAGCAGCTGGGGACGAACAGGTGAGCAGTTCTTC. It codes for CASSWGRTGEQFF. Full variable domain (rest looked up from reference TRBV5-6 and TRBJ2-1): DAGVTQSPTHLIKTRGQQVTLRCSPKSGHDTVSWYQQALGQGPQFIFQYYEEEERQRGNFPDRFSGHQFPNYSSELNVNALLLGDSALYLCASSWGRTGEQFFGPGTRLTVL.

This clonotype has at least ten counts. The J gene is TRBJ2-6, the V gene TRBV19; 11 bases line up with TRBD2. With 4 bases clipped from V and 4 bases from J, the junction kept 21 bases outside the gene matches. The CDR3 sequence is 22 residues long. Germline V gene lookup returns CDR1 LNHDA and CDR2 SQIVND (reference sequence). CDR3 DNA: TGTGCCAGTAGTAAACCTCTTGTGATTAGCGGGAGGGCCGTAGCCGGGGCCAACGTCCTGACTTTC. It is translated as CASSKPLVISGRAVAGANVLTF.

The genes are TRBV7-3 and TRBJ2-3; no firm D call. The V end was cut by 2 bases, the J end by 1 base, with 4 bases between. Germline V lookup: CDR1 SGHTA, CDR2 FQGTGA. The CDR3 spans 13 residues. CDR3 residues: CASSLSRTDTQYF. DNA of the CDR3: TGTGCCAGCAGCTTATCACGCACAGATACGCAGTATTTT.

The chain employs TRBV7-8 and TRBJ2-4, with D possibly matching TRBD1 (5 bases). The assigned J gene may be wrong: the sequence end matches TRBJ2-1 better. Germline loops: CDR1 SGHVS, CDR2 FQNEAQ. This CDR3 is built from 15 residues. The CDR3: CASSLNRQWYNEQFF. In nucleotides, the CDR3 is TGTGCCAGCAGCTTAAATCGACAGTGGTACAATGAGCAGTTCTTC.

There are a few counts of this clonotype. In DNA form, the CDR3 reads TGTGCCAGCAGCTTACGAATCATCGGCGCTAGCGGGAGGGCCTTCGGGGCCAACGTCCTGACTTTC. It yields the protein CASSLRIIGASGRAFGANVLTF. The chain has TRBV7-2 and TRBJ2-6, with 12 bases lining up with TRBD2. CDR3 length: 22 amino acids. In germline, CDR1 is SGHTA, CDR2 FQGNSA. With 2 bases clipped from V and 4 bases from J, the junction kept 18 bases outside the gene matches.

This sequence joins TRBV12-3 or TRBV12-4 and TRBJ2-7; D possibly corresponds to TRBD2 (6 bases). The CDR3 extends over 18 amino acids. V lost 6 bases to trimming and J lost 0 bases, with 24 bases between them. CDR3 region: CASRPTEGEAGSSYEQYF. In nucleotides, the CDR3 is TGTGCCAGCAGGCCCACTGAAGGCGAGGCGGGGAGCTCCTACGAGCAGTACTTC.

The V gene is TRBV7-2, the J gene TRBJ2-7; D is uncertain. V lost 4 bases and J lost 5, with 15 bases in between. This CDR3 contains 14 residues. CDR1 and CDR2 from the germline V gene are SGHTA and FQGNSA. The CDR3 DNA reads TGTGCCAGCAGCTCGCCCCCCGTATTAAACGAGCAGTACTTC. Protein sequence: CASSSPPVLNEQYF.